A selection of T cell receptor beta chains follows, all from one sample in a study of shared clonotypes between healthy human individuals. Sequencing was performed with immunoSEQ multiplex PCR; in TCRdb, only in-frame clones are kept and a portion is missing. The sample gives approximately 1,000,000 clones, about four fifths of which show up once; more than 0.5% is in the top ten. The sample comprised memory CD4+ T cells from PBMCs. The receptors were gathered from a man aged 18 to 35 in good health. Some clones in this sample may be carry-over from other donors' samples. The CDR3 runs from the conserved cysteine through the conserved F or W. Each record gives: CDR3 DNA, CDR3 protein, D gene, clone size, J gene, V gene. A D gene is named only where the DNA matches it firmly. Size is omitted from some rows. Given values are once, few, many or a class for expanded clones.

DNA: TGTGCCATCAGTGCCCGACAGGGATACCACGAGCAGTACTTC
CDR3: CAISARQGYHEQYF
D: TRBD1
size: NA
J: TRBJ2-7
V: TRBV10-3

DNA: TGTGCCAGCTCACCGTACCGGGACACCGGCGGGGGCTACACCTTC
CDR3: CASSPYRDTGGGYTF
D: NA
size: NA
J: TRBJ1-2
V: TRBV18

DNA: TGTGCCAGCAGCTTTGGACAGGTTAATGAAAAACTGTTTTTT
CDR3: CASSFGQVNEKLFF
D: TRBD1
size: NA
J: TRBJ1-4
V: TRBV7-2

DNA: TGTGCCAGCAGCTTAGTTCCGGGACAGGGAACCGAGCAGTACTTC
CDR3: CASSLVPGQGTEQYF
D: TRBD1
size: NA
J: TRBJ2-7
V: TRBV5-4

DNA: TGCAGCGCTAAATCAGGGTGGGGGATGAACACTGAAGCTTTCTTT
CDR3: CSAKSGWGMNTEAFF
D: NA
size: NA
J: TRBJ1-1
V: TRBV29-1

DNA: TGCAGCGTCCGCCGAGACCAGGGGGCAGAAGAGCAGTACTTC
CDR3: CSVRRDQGAEEQYF
D: TRBD1
size: NA
J: TRBJ2-7
V: TRBV29-1

DNA: TGCGCCAGCAGGTCAGCGGGAGATCAGCCCCAGCATTTT
CDR3: CASRSAGDQPQHF
D: NA
size: NA
J: TRBJ1-5
V: TRBV5-1

DNA: TGTGCCAGCAGCTACGAGGGAGGGCAGCCCCAGCATTTT
CDR3: CASSYEGGQPQHF
D: NA
size: NA
J: TRBJ1-5
V: TRBV28

DNA: TGCGCCAGCAGCTTGGTCATAGATACGCAGTATTTT
CDR3: CASSLVIDTQYF
D: NA
size: once
J: TRBJ2-3
V: TRBV5-1

DNA: TGTGCCAGAAGCTTGGCCATCGAGTCTAGCGGGAGTTACGAGCAGTACTTC
CDR3: CARSLAIESSGSYEQYF
D: TRBD2
size: NA
J: TRBJ2-7
V: TRBV5-3

DNA: TGTGCCAGCAGGTCGGAGAGCGTCTACGAGCAGTACTTC
CDR3: CASRSESVYEQYF
D: NA
size: NA
J: TRBJ2-7
V: TRBV28

DNA: TGTGCCAGCAGCCAAGGTGAGCTATATAGCAATCAGCCCCAGCATTTT
CDR3: CASSQGELYSNQPQHF
D: NA
size: NA
J: TRBJ1-5
V: TRBV4-2

DNA: TGTGCCAGCAGCTTAGGGGCAGGGGTCGGCGGGAACACTGAAGCTTTCTTT
CDR3: CASSLGAGVGGNTEAFF
D: NA
size: NA
J: TRBJ1-1
V: TRBV7-9

DNA: TGTGCCAGTAGTAGGATACCGGGACAGGGCGGGGAGCAGTACTTC
CDR3: CASSRIPGQGGEQYF
D: TRBD1
size: NA
J: TRBJ2-7
V: TRBV19

DNA: TGTGCCAGAAGCATCTACAGCCTACCCCACGTTTACGAGCAGTACTTC
CDR3: CARSIYSLPHVYEQYF
D: NA
size: few
J: TRBJ2-7
V: TRBV5-3

DNA: TGCAGCGTTGAAGTGGGACTAGCGGGAGCCTACAATGAGCAGTTCTTC
CDR3: CSVEVGLAGAYNEQFF
D: TRBD2
size: many
J: TRBJ2-1
V: TRBV29-1

DNA: TGTGCCAGCAGTTCGAGGCCCTACACAGATACGCAGTATTTT
CDR3: CASSSRPYTDTQYF
D: NA
size: few
J: TRBJ2-3
V: TRBV27

DNA: TGTGCCAGCACAGACAGAGCCCTCTACGAGCAGTACTTC
CDR3: CASTDRALYEQYF
D: NA
size: NA
J: TRBJ2-7
V: TRBV2

DNA: TGTGCCAGCAGCTTGGGCAGCCCCTCTGGAAACACCATATATTTT
CDR3: CASSLGSPSGNTIYF
D: NA
size: NA
J: TRBJ1-3
V: TRBV5-5

DNA: TGCGCCAGCAGCCAAGTGGGCAATGAGCAGTTCTTC
CDR3: CASSQVGNEQFF
D: NA
size: NA
J: TRBJ2-1
V: TRBV4-1

DNA: TGTGCCAGCAGCTCTCATTCCACAGGGGGCGCGGGGCAGCCCCAGCATTTT
CDR3: CASSSHSTGGAGQPQHF
D: TRBD1
size: NA
J: TRBJ1-5
V: TRBV28

DNA: TGCGCCAGCAGCCCACTCATTCCATGGGGACTAGCGGGGATCTACAATGAGCAGTTCTTC
CDR3: CASSPLIPWGLAGIYNEQFF
D: TRBD2
size: NA
J: TRBJ2-1
V: TRBV4-1

DNA: TGCAGCGTTGAGACAGGGGCCCAATACGAGCAGTACTTC
CDR3: CSVETGAQYEQYF
D: TRBD1
size: NA
J: TRBJ2-7
V: TRBV29-1

DNA: TGTGCCAGCTTGCGGTCACCATCCACTGAAGCTTTCTTT
CDR3: CASLRSPSTEAFF
D: NA
size: NA
J: TRBJ1-1
V: TRBV5-5

DNA: TGTGCCAGCAGCACCCAAAGGACTGAAGCTTTCTTT
CDR3: CASSTQRTEAFF
D: NA
size: few
J: TRBJ1-1
V: TRBV2

DNA: TGTGCCAGCAGTGAAGTTGTAAGGGGGCGCGGTGGCTACACCTTC
CDR3: CASSEVVRGRGGYTF
D: TRBD1
size: NA
J: TRBJ1-2
V: TRBV6-1

DNA: TGCGCCAGCTCCCGGGACGGAGAAGCTGGGGCCAACGTCCTGACTTTC
CDR3: CASSRDGEAGANVLTF
D: NA
size: NA
J: TRBJ2-6
V: TRBV5-1

DNA: TGTGCCAGCAGCCCCCAGGGACAGGGGATCACCGGGGAGCTGTTTTTT
CDR3: CASSPQGQGITGELFF
D: TRBD1
size: once
J: TRBJ2-2
V: TRBV9

DNA: TGTGCCAGCAGCTTCTCTCAGGGACAATCCGCTTTCTTT
CDR3: CASSFSQGQSAFF
D: NA
size: once
J: TRBJ1-1
V: TRBV7-9

DNA: TGTGCCAGCTCACCAATCGGTTCTAGCGGGAGCCCCTACGAGCAGTACTTC
CDR3: CASSPIGSSGSPYEQYF
D: TRBD2
size: NA
J: TRBJ2-7
V: TRBV18

DNA: TGTGCCAGCAGCAGGTCCCTCCCGGGACAGGGGCTCTACAATGAGCAGTTCTTC
CDR3: CASSRSLPGQGLYNEQFF
D: TRBD1
size: NA
J: TRBJ2-1
V: TRBV9

DNA: TGTGCCAGCAGCTTTTACAGGGGGACCTACGAGCAGTACTTC
CDR3: CASSFYRGTYEQYF
D: TRBD1
size: few
J: TRBJ2-7
V: TRBV7-2

DNA: TGTGCCAGCAGCACGGACAGGGGCACTGAAGCTTTCTTT
CDR3: CASSTDRGTEAFF
D: TRBD1
size: NA
J: TRBJ1-1
V: TRBV7-2

DNA: TGCAGCGTTGTAGGGGGCCTTTTATCCAATGAGCAGTTCTTC
CDR3: CSVVGGLLSNEQFF
D: TRBD1
size: NA
J: TRBJ2-1
V: TRBV29-1

DNA: TGTGCCAGCAGCTTACTAGCGGGAGGGTCCTACGAGCAGTACTTC
CDR3: CASSLLAGGSYEQYF
D: TRBD2
size: NA
J: TRBJ2-7
V: TRBV5-4

DNA: TGTGCCTGGAACTGGGGGGGCGAGCAGTACTTC
CDR3: CAWNWGGEQYF
D: TRBD2
size: NA
J: TRBJ2-7
V: TRBV30

DNA: TGCGCCAGCGAAATGGGACAACTTAGCACAGATACGCAGTATTTT
CDR3: CASEMGQLSTDTQYF
D: NA
size: NA
J: TRBJ2-3
V: TRBV10-2

DNA: TGTGCCAGCAGCCGCGGGGGGGCTAGCGAGTCGAATGAGCAGTTCTTC
CDR3: CASSRGGASESNEQFF
D: TRBD2
size: NA
J: TRBJ2-1
V: TRBV7-3

DNA: TGTGCCAGCAGTTACTCGATTTCCTACGAGCAGTACTTC
CDR3: CASSYSISYEQYF
D: NA
size: NA
J: TRBJ2-7
V: TRBV6-6

DNA: TGCGCCAGCAGCTTGGCGCCCAGTTACTCCTACGAGCAGTACTTC
CDR3: CASSLAPSYSYEQYF
D: NA
size: NA
J: TRBJ2-7
V: TRBV5-1

DNA: TGTGCCAGCAGCCAAGTCCGGACCTCGATCTACGAGCAGTACTTC
CDR3: CASSQVRTSIYEQYF
D: NA
size: NA
J: TRBJ2-7
V: TRBV14

DNA: TGTGCCAGCAGCGCCGACAGGGTTCAAGAGACCCAGTACTTC
CDR3: CASSADRVQETQYF
D: TRBD1
size: NA
J: TRBJ2-5
V: TRBV5-6

DNA: TGTGCCAGCAGCTTATTTAGGCCCCGGACCGATACGCAGTATTTT
CDR3: CASSLFRPRTDTQYF
D: NA
size: NA
J: TRBJ2-3
V: TRBV7-2

DNA: TGTGCCAGCAGAGAGGGACAGGGGTACGAAAAACTGTTTTTT
CDR3: CASREGQGYEKLFF
D: TRBD1
size: NA
J: TRBJ1-4
V: TRBV6-6

DNA: TGTGCCACCAGCGAATGGGGGCAGGGTTTTTCCTACAATGAGCAGTTCTTC
CDR3: CATSEWGQGFSYNEQFF
D: NA
size: NA
J: TRBJ2-1
V: TRBV15

DNA: TGCGCCAGCAACCTACAGGGACCATACAATGAGCAGTTCTTC
CDR3: CASNLQGPYNEQFF
D: NA
size: NA
J: TRBJ2-1
V: TRBV5-1

DNA: TGCGCCAGCAGCTTAGGTGTCCTAGCAGCGAACACCGGGGAGCTGTTTTTT
CDR3: CASSLGVLAANTGELFF
D: NA
size: few
J: TRBJ2-2
V: TRBV5-1

DNA: TGTGCCAGCAGTGATAGGGTAGCGGGAGCTCGTGAGACCCAGTACTTC
CDR3: CASSDRVAGARETQYF
D: TRBD2
size: NA
J: TRBJ2-5
V: TRBV25-1

DNA: TGTGCCAGCAGTGAAGCCCGGGGGTCGCGGGGGCCATATAGCAATCAGCCCCAGCATTTT
CDR3: CASSEARGSRGPYSNQPQHF
D: NA
size: NA
J: TRBJ1-5
V: TRBV6-1